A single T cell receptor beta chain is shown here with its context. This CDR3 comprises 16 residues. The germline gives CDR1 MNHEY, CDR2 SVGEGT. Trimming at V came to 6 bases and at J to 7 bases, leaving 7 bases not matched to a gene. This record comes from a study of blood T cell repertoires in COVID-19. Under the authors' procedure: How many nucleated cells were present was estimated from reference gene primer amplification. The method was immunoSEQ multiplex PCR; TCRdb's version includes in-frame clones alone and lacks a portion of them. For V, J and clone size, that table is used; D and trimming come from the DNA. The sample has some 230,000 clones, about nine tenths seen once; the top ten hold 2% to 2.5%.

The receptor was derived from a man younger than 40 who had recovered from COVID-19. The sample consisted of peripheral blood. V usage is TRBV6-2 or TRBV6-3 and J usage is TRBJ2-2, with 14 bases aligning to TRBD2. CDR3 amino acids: CASSSGTSGGYGELFF. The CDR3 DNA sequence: TGTGCCAGCAGCTCGGGGACTAGCGGGGGTTACGGGGAGCTGTTTTTT.